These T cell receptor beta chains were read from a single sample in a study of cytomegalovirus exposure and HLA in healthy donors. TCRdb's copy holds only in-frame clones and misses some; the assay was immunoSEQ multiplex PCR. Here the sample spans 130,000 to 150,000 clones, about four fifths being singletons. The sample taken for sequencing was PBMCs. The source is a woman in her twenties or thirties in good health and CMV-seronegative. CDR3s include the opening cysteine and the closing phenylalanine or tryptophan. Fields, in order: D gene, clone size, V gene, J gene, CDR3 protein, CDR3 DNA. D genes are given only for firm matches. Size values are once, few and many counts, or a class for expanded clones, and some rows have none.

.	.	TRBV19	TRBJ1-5	CASSEQGYSNQPQHF	TGTGCCAGTAGCGAACAGGGTTATAGCAATCAGCCCCAGCATTTT
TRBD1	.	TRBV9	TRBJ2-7	CASSVGDRGRWEQYF	TGTGCCAGCAGCGTAGGGGACAGGGGTAGGTGGGAGCAGTACTTC
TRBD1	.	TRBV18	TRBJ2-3	CASSPLGQGPDTQYF	TGTGCCAGCTCACCCTTGGGACAGGGCCCAGATACGCAGTATTTT
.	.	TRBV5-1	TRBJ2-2	CASSAGLAGELFF	TGCGCCAGCAGCGCGGGCCTGGCCGGGGAGCTGTTTTTT
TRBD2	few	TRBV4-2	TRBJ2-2	CASSQEMGGGAGELFF	TGTGCCAGCAGCCAAGAGATGGGCGGGGGGGCCGGGGAGCTGTTTTTT
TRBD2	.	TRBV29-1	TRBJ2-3	CSVTSESSTDTQYF	TGCAGCGTGACTAGCGAGTCTAGCACAGATACGCAGTATTTT
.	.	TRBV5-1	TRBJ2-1	CASNPSGQGGGEQFF	TGCGCCAGCAACCCATCAGGACAGGGCGGGGGTGAGCAGTTCTTC
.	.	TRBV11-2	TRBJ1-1	CASSLAASTEAFF	TGTGCCAGCAGCTTAGCAGCGAGCACTGAAGCTTTCTTT
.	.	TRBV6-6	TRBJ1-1	CASKRANTEAFF	TGTGCCAGCAAGCGGGCGAACACTGAAGCTTTCTTT
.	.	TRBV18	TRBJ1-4	CASSPRRVFTEKLFF	TGTGCCAGCTCACCACGTCGGGTGTTCACTGAAAAACTGTTTTTT
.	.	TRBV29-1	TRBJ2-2	CSVDLQGVLGHPNTGELFF	TGCAGCGTTGATCTTCAGGGCGTCCTGGGACACCCGAACACCGGGGAGCTGTTTTTT
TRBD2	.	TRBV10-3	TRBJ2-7	CAISRTSGGYEQYF	TGTGCCATCAGTCGGACTAGCGGGGGATACGAGCAGTACTTC
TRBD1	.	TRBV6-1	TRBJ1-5	CASSEGVGGGANQPQHF	TGTGCCAGCAGTGAAGGTGTAGGAGGGGGCGCAAATCAGCCCCAGCATTTT
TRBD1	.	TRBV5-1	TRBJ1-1	CASSFAGQGATEAFF	TGCGCCAGCAGCTTTGCCGGACAGGGGGCGACTGAAGCTTTCTTT
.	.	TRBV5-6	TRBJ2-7	CASSFLGRTEGEQYF	TGTGCCAGCAGCTTCCTCGGTAGAACAGAAGGCGAGCAGTACTTC
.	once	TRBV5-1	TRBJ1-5	CASSIAGDSNQPQHF	TGCGCCAGCAGCATTGCGGGGGATAGCAATCAGCCCCAGCATTTT
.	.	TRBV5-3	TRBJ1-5	CARSLGRERQPQHF	TGTGCCAGAAGCCTGGGGAGGGAGCGTCAGCCCCAGCATTTT
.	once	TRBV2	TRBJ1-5	CASSVQRFPNQPQHF	TGTGCCAGCAGTGTACAGCGGTTCCCCAATCAGCCCCAGCATTTT
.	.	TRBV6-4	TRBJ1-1	CARSGGAHKGTEAFF	TGTGCCAGATCCGGAGGGGCACATAAGGGCACTGAAGCTTTCTTT
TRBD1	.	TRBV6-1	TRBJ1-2	CASSYWDRGSYTF	TGTGCCAGCAGTTATTGGGACAGGGGGAGCTACACCTTC
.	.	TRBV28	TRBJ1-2	CASSPPWPINYTF	TGTGCCAGCAGCCCCCCCTGGCCGATTAACTACACCTTC
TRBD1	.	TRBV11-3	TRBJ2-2	CASRTTGTSGELFF	TGTGCCAGCAGGACGACAGGGACCTCCGGGGAGCTGTTTTTT
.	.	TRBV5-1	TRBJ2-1	CASRGQVQSYNEQFF	TGCGCCAGCAGAGGTCAGGTACAGTCCTACAATGAGCAGTTCTTC
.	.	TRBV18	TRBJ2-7	CASSPGGASYEQYF	TGTGCCAGCTCACCAGGGGGCGCTTCCTACGAGCAGTACTTC
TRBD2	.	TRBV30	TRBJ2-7	CAWSVGLAGYYEQYF	TGTGCCTGGAGTGTCGGGCTAGCGGGCTACTACGAGCAGTACTTC
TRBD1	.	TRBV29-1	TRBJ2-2	CSVVWGTENTGELFF	TGCAGCGTTGTTTGGGGGACAGAAAACACCGGGGAGCTGTTTTTT
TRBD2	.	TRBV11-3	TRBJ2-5	CASSLFASGVQETQYF	TGTGCCAGCAGCTTATTTGCTAGCGGGGTCCAAGAGACCCAGTACTTC
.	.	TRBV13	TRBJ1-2	CASSPRARALWDYTF	TGTGCCAGCAGCCCCAGGGCCCGGGCCCTATGGGACTACACCTTC
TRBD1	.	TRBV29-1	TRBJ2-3	CSVDRGTDTQYF	TGCAGCGTAGACAGGGGCACAGATACGCAGTATTTT
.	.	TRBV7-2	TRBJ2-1	CASSFTSGYNEQFF	TGTGCCAGCAGCTTTACCAGCGGCTACAATGAGCAGTTCTTC
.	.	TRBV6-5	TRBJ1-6	CASTFGSSYNSPLHF	TGTGCCAGCACTTTCGGGAGCTCCTATAATTCACCCCTCCACTTT
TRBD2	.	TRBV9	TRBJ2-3	CASSPRGRGGPDTQYF	TGTGCCAGCAGCCCGAGGGGGCGGGGGGGCCCAGATACGCAGTATTTT
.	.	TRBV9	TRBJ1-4	CASSEYYRDGNEKLFF	TGTGCCAGCAGCGAGTATTACCGAGACGGGAATGAAAAACTGTTTTTT
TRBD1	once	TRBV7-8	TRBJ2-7	CASSSPSRDGTVLSYEQYF	TGTGCCAGCAGCTCTCCGAGTCGAGACGGGACAGTCCTTTCCTACGAGCAGTACTTC
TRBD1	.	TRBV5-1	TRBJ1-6	CASSFGTALNSPLHF	TGCGCCAGCAGCTTTGGGACAGCTCTTAATTCACCCCTCCACTTT
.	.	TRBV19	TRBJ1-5	CASSIRGGAGNQPQHF	TGTGCCAGTAGTATCCGGGGAGGGGCCGGGAACCAGCCCCAGCATTTT
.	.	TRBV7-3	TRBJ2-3	CASSPGSTDTQYF	TGTGCCAGCAGCCCGGGTAGCACAGATACGCAGTATTTT
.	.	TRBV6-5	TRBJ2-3	CASRVGRGATDTQYF	TGTGCCAGCAGGGTAGGGAGGGGGGCAACAGATACGCAGTATTTT
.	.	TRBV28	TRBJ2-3	CASSSQLARGTDTQYF	TGTGCCAGCAGTTCGCAACTAGCACGTGGCACAGATACGCAGTATTTT
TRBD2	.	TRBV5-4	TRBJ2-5	CASSLTSGVSEETQYF	TGTGCCAGCAGCTTGACTAGCGGGGTATCTGAAGAGACCCAGTACTTC
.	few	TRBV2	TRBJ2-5	CASSQYQETQYF	TGTGCCAGCAGTCAGTACCAAGAGACCCAGTACTTC
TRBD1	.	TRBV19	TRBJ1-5	CASSTDRVGNQPQHF	TGTGCCAGTAGCACGGACAGGGTGGGCAATCAGCCCCAGCATTTT
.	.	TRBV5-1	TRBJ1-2	CASSSGQTYGYTF	TGCGCCAGCAGCTCCGGACAGACTTATGGCTACACCTTC
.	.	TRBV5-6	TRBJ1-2	CASSLGQNYGYTF	TGTGCCAGCAGCTTGGGGCAGAACTATGGCTACACCTTC
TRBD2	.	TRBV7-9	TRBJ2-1	CASSFRIGLADEQFF	TGTGCCAGCAGCTTCAGAATCGGACTAGCCGATGAGCAGTTCTTC
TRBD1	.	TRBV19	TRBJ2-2	CASSRQGARTGELFF	TGTGCCAGTAGCCGACAGGGGGCTCGAACCGGGGAGCTGTTTTTT
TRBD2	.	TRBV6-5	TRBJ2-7	CASSPGLGTYEQYF	TGTGCCAGCAGTCCGGGACTAGGAACCTACGAGCAGTACTTC
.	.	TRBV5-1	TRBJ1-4	CASSLFLGATNEKLFF	TGCGCCAGCAGCTTGTTTCTAGGGGCAACTAATGAAAAACTGTTTTTT
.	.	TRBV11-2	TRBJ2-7	CASSLDLAAPYEQYF	TGTGCCAGCAGCTTAGATTTGGCGGCCCCCTACGAGCAGTACTTC
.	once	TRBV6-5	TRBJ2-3	CASSFGGDTQYF	TGTGCCAGCAGTTTTGGGGGGGATACGCAGTATTTT
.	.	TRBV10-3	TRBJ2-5	CAISDDSAILETQYF	TGTGCCATCAGTGATGACAGCGCTATCTTGGAGACCCAGTACTTC
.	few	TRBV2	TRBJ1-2	CASSEDRAHYGYTF	TGTGCCAGCAGTGAAGACAGGGCTCACTATGGCTACACCTTC
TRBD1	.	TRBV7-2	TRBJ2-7	CASSSGTGAYEQYF	TGTGCCAGCAGCTCCGGGACAGGGGCCTACGAGCAGTACTTC
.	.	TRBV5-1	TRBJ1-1	CASSLDRATTEAFF	TGCGCCAGCAGCTTGGACAGGGCGACCACTGAAGCTTTCTTT
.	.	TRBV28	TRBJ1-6	CASSLYGFSYNSPLHF	TGTGCCAGCAGTTTATACGGGTTTTCCTATAATTCACCCCTCCACTTT
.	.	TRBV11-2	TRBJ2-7	CASSLVQNSYEQYF	TGTGCCAGCAGCTTAGTACAGAACTCCTACGAGCAGTACTTC
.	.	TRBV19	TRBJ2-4	CASSIGLGSLAKNIQYF	TGTGCCAGTAGTATCGGTCTGGGCAGTTTAGCCAAAAACATTCAGTACTTC
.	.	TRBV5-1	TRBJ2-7	CASSLSGGSYEQYF	TGCGCCAGCAGCTTGTCTGGGGGGTCCTACGAGCAGTACTTC